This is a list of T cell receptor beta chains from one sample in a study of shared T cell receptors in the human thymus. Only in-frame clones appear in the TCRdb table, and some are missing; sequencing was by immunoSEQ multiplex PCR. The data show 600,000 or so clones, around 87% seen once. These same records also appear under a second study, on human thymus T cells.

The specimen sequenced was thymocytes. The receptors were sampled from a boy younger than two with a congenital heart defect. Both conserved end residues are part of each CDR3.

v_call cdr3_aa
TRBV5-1 CASSLEQDYPSSTDTQYF
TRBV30 CAWSVKFWATYEQYF
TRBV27 CASSCLDCPLAKNIQYF
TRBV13 CASSQEECAGELFF
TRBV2 CASNPTGSGGTQYF
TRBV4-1 CASSQAPPGTGKETQYF
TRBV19 CAKAGGSSYEQYF
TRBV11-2 CASSFWLAGPNNEQFF
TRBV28 CASIGGAYEQYF
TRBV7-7 CASSPRGGLSYEQYF
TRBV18 CASSPPMNTEAFF
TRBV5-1 CATKAGRWETQYF
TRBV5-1 CASRTGEASYNEQFF
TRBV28 CASSFLFPGELFF
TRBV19 CASSIEGDRGNQPQHF
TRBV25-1 CASSEYGTAYNEQFF
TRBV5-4 CASSLRQEVADTQYF
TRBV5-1 CASSLLDGDTYEQYF
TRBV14 CASSQPQANDYEQYF
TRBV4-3 CASSQLAGGPGEQYF
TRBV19 CASSGGGTASYEQYF
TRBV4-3 CASSQDTSGGTGELFF
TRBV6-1 CASRPSGRAYNEQFF
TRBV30 CAWSVRPQGSSYEQYF
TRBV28 CASSPDRGSLHEQFF
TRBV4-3 CASSQDHRGGGDTQYF
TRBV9 CASSVGIQGGPFYGYTF
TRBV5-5 CASTSHSFMNTEAFF
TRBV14 CASSQGQGIDSYEQYF
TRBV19 CASSAQGYEQYF
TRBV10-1 CASSESRSRPTNEQFF
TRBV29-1 CSVYSKARTGTATNEKLFF
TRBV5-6 CASSSDRPEMNTEAFF
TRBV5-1 CASSSRQGTFYNEQFF
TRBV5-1 CASSPEGLAGAPHNEQFF
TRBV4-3 CASSQDRGWRLTGEQFF
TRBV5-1 CASSLVSQRDYYTYEQYF
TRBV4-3 CASSPRKRHSTYEQYF
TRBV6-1 CASSEEVAGWENTIYF
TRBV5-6 CASSRPGQSSYEQYF
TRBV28 CASSSVTSGDSHEQYF
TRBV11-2 CASSFRTVLAKNIQYF
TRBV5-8 CASESESYEQYF
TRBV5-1 CASSHLAGFTGELFF
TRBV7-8 CASSSDRPMGEQYF
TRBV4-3 CASSRDRDFSNQPQHF
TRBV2 CASSELAGGRITYEQYF
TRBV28 CASSHFREGGNQPQHF
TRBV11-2 CASSPEEDRGPEAFF
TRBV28 CASSLYLAGLGVDTQYF
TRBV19 CASSIAAGTYEQYF
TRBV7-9 CASSFTGTGYTF
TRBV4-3 CASSTPGLAGAPGTDTQYF
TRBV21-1 CASSPRGTPATNEKLFF
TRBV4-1 CASSQQGPIHQETQYF
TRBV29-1 CSGTGGYGYTF
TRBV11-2 CASSLGPGYYGYTF
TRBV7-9 CASSFGRVMTEAFF